This T cell receptor (beta chain) was recovered during a study of radiation and T cells in renal cell carcinoma. General study findings and limits: No pretreatment tumor biopsies were available for baseline clonotypes. From baseline, blood top tumor clonotypes peaked at 2 weeks post-radiation.

V trimming: 1 base; J trimming: 4 bases; junction bases outside the gene matches: 4. The germline V gene encodes CDR1 SNHLY and CDR2 FYNNEI. This CDR3 has 15 residues. The sample holds a few counts of this clone. What it binds is unknown. Other DNA sequences in the sample encode the same CDR3. Repertoires were generated with immunoSEQ multiplex PCR, while TCRdb's copy carries only in-frame clones and drops some. The sample consists of around 180,000 clones, around 89% of them appearing once. As to time point: blood 4 weeks post-SBRT, at nephrectomy. The treatment was: 15 Gy SBRT to primary tumor, nephrectomy 4 weeks later. Nephrectomy followed 15 Gy stereotactic body radiation by 4 weeks.

The chain carries TRBV2 and TRBJ1-1, with TRBD1 identical over 9 bases. The sequence was obtained from a woman between 50 and 59 years old with renal cell carcinoma. Sequences were derived from blood, sampled from a patient whose treatment included radiotherapy and nephrectomy. In DNA, the CDR3 is TGTGCCAGCAGTGAAGACAGGGGGCGAGGCACTGAAGCTTTCTTT. It translates to CASSEDRGRGTEAFF.